This TCR beta chain was observed in a study of blood T cells in healthy people across ages. V lost 0 bases to trimming and J lost 6 bases, with 9 bases between them. Germline-derived CDR1 and CDR2 are MNHEY and SVGAGI. The CDR3 is 13 amino acids. Overall study results and limits: It was the long-lived donors that had more naive CD4+ cells and higher diversity than aged donors.

With a J-beta primer mix and a sample-barcoded 5' primer, a second PCR ran 7 to 11 cycles. Each CDR3 protein is one row after TCRdb ran MiXCR on the 5' RACE reads. The profile shows 650,000 or so distinct CDR3 sequences, around 52% of them singletons. This clonotype has ten or more counts. The target antigen is unknown. The rearrangement links TRBV6-5 to TRBJ2-7; possibly TRBD1 for D (5 bases). Source material: blood. The TCR sequence derives from a woman older than 75 in good health. The CDR3 DNA reads TGTGCCAGCAGTTACTCGGCAGGGCTCGAGCAGTACTTC. Amino acid sequence: CASSYSAGLEQYF.